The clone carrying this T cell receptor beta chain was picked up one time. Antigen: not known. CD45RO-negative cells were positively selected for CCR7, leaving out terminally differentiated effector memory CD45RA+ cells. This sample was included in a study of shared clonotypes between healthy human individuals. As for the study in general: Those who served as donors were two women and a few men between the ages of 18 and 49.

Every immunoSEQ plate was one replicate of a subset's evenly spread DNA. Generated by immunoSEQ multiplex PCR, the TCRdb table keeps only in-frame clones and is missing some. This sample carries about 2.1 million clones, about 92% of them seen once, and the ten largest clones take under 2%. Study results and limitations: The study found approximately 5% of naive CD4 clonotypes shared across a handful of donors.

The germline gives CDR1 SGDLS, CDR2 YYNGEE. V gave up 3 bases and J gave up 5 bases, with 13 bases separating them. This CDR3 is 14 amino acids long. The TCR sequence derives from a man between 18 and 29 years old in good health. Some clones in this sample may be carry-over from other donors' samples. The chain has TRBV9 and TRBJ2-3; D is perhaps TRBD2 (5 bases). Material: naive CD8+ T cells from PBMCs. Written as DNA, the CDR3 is TGTGCCAGCAGCGCCCTCGGAAGCGGAGATACGCAGTATTTT. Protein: CASSALGSGDTQYF. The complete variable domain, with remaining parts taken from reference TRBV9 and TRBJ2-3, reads DSGVTQTPKHLITATGQRVTLRCSPRSGDLSVYWYQQSLDQGLQFLIQYYNGEERAKGNILERFSAQQFPDLHSELNLSSLELGDSALYFCASSALGSGDTQYFGPGTRLTVL.